This entry lists 12 T cell receptor beta chains sequenced from one sample in a study of glioma-infiltrating T cells. The iRepertoire nested amplicon-rescue multiplex PCR amplified TCR alpha and beta CDR3s from RNA. TCRdb called the multiplex PCR reads again in MiXCR, with one record for every CDR3 protein. The profile shows under 130,000 distinct CDR3 sequences, 25% to 30% of them singletons. The sample comprised glioma tissue, nonneoplastic brain tissue, or PBMCs (not recorded which). The receptors stem from a human donor with low-grade glioma or glioblastoma, undergoing nonglioma brain surgery, or in good health (not recorded which).

This clonotype was counted only a few times. Lacking the conserved final phenylalanine or tryptophan, this CDR3 likely reflects a read error. The chain joins TRBV7-2 to TRBJ1-1; possible D gene TRBD1, 5 bases. Germline V gene sequence: CDR1 SGHTA, CDR2 FQGNSA. The V gene lost 5 bases and the J gene lost 3 bases, with 10 bases spanning the gap. The CDR3 contains 13 residues. For the CDR3, the DNA is TGTGCCAGCAGCGCGCAGGGATACACTGAAGCTTTCTCT. The encoded protein is CASSAQGYTEAFS.

A remark on this clonotype: This may be a read error: a much more frequent sequence differs by one nucleotide. The rearrangement joins TRBV2 to TRBJ2-1; unclear D gene. In germline, CDR1 is SNHLY, CDR2 FYNNEI. This CDR3 has 14 residues. Trimming cost V 6 bases and J 4 bases, with 13 bases left between them. The CDR3 DNA reads as TGTGCCAGCAGCTTTGGGTGGAGTTACAATGAGCAGTTCTTC. Encoded protein: CASSFGWSYNEQFF.

About this clonotype: Relative to the germline gene, one junction end is altered; a read error may explain this. The chain joins TRBV12-3 or TRBV12-4 to TRBJ2-5; 7 nucleotides align to TRBD2. The CDR3 covers 14 residues. DNA for the CDR3: TGTGCCAGCAGTCACCGGGGGGTCGGGGAGACACAGTACTTC. It is translated as CASSHRGVGETQYF.

This clonotype was observed at least ten times. This chain connects TRBV12-3 or TRBV12-4 to TRBJ1-1; D not resolved. The CDR3 loop spans 13 amino acids. V lost 3 bases and J lost 1, with 6 bases in between. The CDR3 here is CASSFPGNTEAFF. The CDR3 region has the DNA TGTGCCAGCAGTTTCCCCGGGAACACTGAAGCTTTCTTT.

This clonotype was recorded many times. The chain links TRBV28 to TRBJ2-7; D is uncertain. V lost 8 bases to trimming and J lost 3 bases, with 8 bases between them. The CDR3 covers 11 residues. Germline V gene sequence: CDR1 MDHEN, CDR2 SYDVKM. DNA of the CDR3: TGTGCCAGCCATCAAGGCTACGAGCAGTACTTC. Translating gives CASHQGYEQYF.

Concerning this clonotype itself: With a much larger clone just one base away, this may be a read error. The chain employs TRBV6-1 and TRBJ2-3, with D possibly TRBD2 on 5 matching bases. Germline V gives CDR1 MNHNS, CDR2 SASEGT. V lost 6 bases and J 1 base, leaving 14 bases between the germline ends. This CDR3 is 15 amino acids long. CDR3 region: CASSTLVVGTDTQYF. The CDR3 DNA sequence: TGTGCCAGCAGCACACTAGTGGTCGGCACAGATACGCAGTATTTT.

Ten or more counts support this clonotype. The chain uses TRBV20-1 and TRBJ1-3; D is uncertain. Deletions cut 7 bases from V and 3 bases from J, with 7 bases between. Germline V lookup: CDR1 DFQATT, CDR2 SNEGSKA (reference sequence). The CDR3 is made up of 11 amino acids. In DNA, the CDR3 is TGCAGTGACGTCTTTGGAAACACCATATATTTT. Translated, it gives CSDVFGNTIYF.

V gene TRBV20-1 combines with J gene TRBJ1-3, with D hard to call. The CDR3 totals 14 residues. V was shortened by 5 bases and J by 7 bases, with 18 bases between the two germline ends. Germline V gene sequence: CDR1 DFQATT, CDR2 SNEGSKA (reference sequence). CDR3 region: CSAGGRDSPNTIYF. The CDR3 DNA is TGCAGTGCTGGCGGCCGGGATAGTCCCAACACCATATATTTT.

This clonotype was counted between two and nine times. This chain uses TRBV7-9 with TRBJ1-2; D unclear. V lost 1 base, J lost 7 bases, and 7 bases lay in between. The germline V gene encodes CDR1 SEHNR and CDR2 FQNEAQ (reference sequence). The CDR3 totals 12 residues. CDR3 region: CASSLERVGYTF. In DNA form, the CDR3 reads TGTGCCAGCAGCTTAGAGAGGGTTGGCTACACCTTC.

This chain links TRBV7-3 with TRBJ2-3; 9 bases map to TRBD2. This CDR3 comprises 18 residues. In germline, CDR1 is SGHTA, CDR2 FQGTGA. V gave up 5 bases and J gave up 1 base; unmatched junction bases: 13. CDR3 protein: CASSVSSGDSWGTDTQYF. CDR3 nucleotides: TGTGCCAGCAGCGTATCTAGCGGGGACTCGTGGGGCACAGATACGCAGTATTTT.

Ten or more counts support this clonotype. The V gene is TRBV6-6, the J gene TRBJ1-1; D not resolved. Germline loops: CDR1 MNHNY, CDR2 SVGAGI (reference sequence). The V end was cut by 2 bases, the J end by 8 bases, with 6 bases between. CDR3 length equals 11 residues. CDR3 coding DNA: TGTGCCAGCAGTTACGACTACGAAGCTTTCTTT. It specifies CASSYDYEAFF.

In the case of this clonotype: This may arise from a read error, as a much more abundant clone is one base away. The chain combines TRBV20-1 with TRBJ2-5, with a weak D call TRBD2 (6 bases). Germline V gene data show CDR1 as DFQATT and CDR2 as SNEGSKA (reference sequence). The CDR3 loop spans 15 amino acids. DNA for the CDR3: TGCAGTGATAGAGTCCCGGGACTGATCAAAGAGACCCAGTACTTC. Its translation is CSDRVPGLIKETQYF.